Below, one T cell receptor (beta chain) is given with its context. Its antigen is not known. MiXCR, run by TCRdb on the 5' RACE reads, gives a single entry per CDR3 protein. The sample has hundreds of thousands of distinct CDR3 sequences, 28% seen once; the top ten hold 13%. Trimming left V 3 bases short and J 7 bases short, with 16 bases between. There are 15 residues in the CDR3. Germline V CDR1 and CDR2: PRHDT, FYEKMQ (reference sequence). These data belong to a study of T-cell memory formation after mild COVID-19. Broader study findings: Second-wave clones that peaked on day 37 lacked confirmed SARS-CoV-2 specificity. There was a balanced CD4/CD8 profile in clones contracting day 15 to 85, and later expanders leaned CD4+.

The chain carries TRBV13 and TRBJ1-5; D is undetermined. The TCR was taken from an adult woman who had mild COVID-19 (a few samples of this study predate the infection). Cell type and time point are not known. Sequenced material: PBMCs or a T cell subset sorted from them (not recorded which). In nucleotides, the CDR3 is TGTGCCAGCAGCTTTTACGGAGCCCAGGAGCAGCCCCAGCATTTT. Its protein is CASSFYGAQEQPQHF.